This TCR beta chain was profiled in a study of T cells in Graves' hyperthyroidism and ophthalmopathy. The investigators amplified TCR beta CDR3 regions from RNA transcripts. Initially, a first-round RT-PCR of the TCR CDR3 employed the HTBI primer set. TCRdb re-analysed the multiplex PCR reads in MiXCR, keeping a single row per CDR3 protein. The sample shows some 770,000 distinct CDR3 sequences, around 17% of them seen only once. Patients showing uncontrolled infection, other autoimmune disease, pregnancy or lactation were ineligible. Between the trimmed V and J ends, which lost 0 bases and 6 bases, there was a span of 6 bases. CDR1 is LGHDT, CDR2 YNNKEL, per germline (reference sequence). The CDR3 is 13 residues long. This clonotype appeared many times.

Sequencing was performed on blood. The receptor's source is a man between 18 and 35 years old with Graves' hyperthyroidism. The gene calls are TRBV3-1 and TRBJ1-5; unclear D gene. The CDR3 loop reads CASSQDLVQPQHF. The DNA for the CDR3 is TGTGCCAGCAGCCAAGATCTAGTTCAGCCCCAGCATTTT.